What follows is one T cell receptor (beta chain) and its context. Its antigen is as yet unknown. Data came from immunoSEQ multiplex PCR; TCRdb stores just in-frame clones and leaves some out. The sample carries some 52,000 clones, around 78% recorded once. This sample was included in a study of memory CD4+ T cells and cytomegalovirus serostatus. Single viable CD3+CD4+CD8-CD45RO+ cells were sorted as the memory CD4+ T cells. This CDR3 is 15 amino acids long. The V end lost 5 bases, the J end lost 1 base, and 14 bases lay between the germline ends. Germline values: CDR1 SGHTA, CDR2 FQGNSA. Study-wide results and caveats: Repertoires predicted CMV serostatus with median bootstrapped AUC of about 0.96.

The chain has TRBV7-2 and TRBJ1-2; D not certain. The sequencing input was memory CD4+ T cells from blood. This sequence originates from an adult in good health and CMV-seronegative. CDR3 nucleotides: TGTGCCAGCAGCCCGGGAGGGAGAGTTAACTATGGCTACACCTTC. Translating gives CASSPGGRVNYGYTF.